This record concerns one T cell receptor beta chain sequence. The antigen is undetermined. Patients chosen for sequencing had shown CD8+CD57+ cell expansion by flow cytometry. This entry comes from a study of CD8+CD57+ T cells in acquired aplastic anemia. Study-level results: The study found no significant CD8+ Simpson's diversity difference between patients and controls.

Genomic DNA, the template, was used for profiling of the TCR beta VDJ and CDR3. TCRdb re-derived calls from the reads in MiXCR, one entry per CDR3 protein. This table has 260,000 or so distinct CDR3 sequences, 82% appearing once. The TCR was taken from a human donor with aplastic anemia. Sequenced sample: sorted CD4+, CD8+, or CD8+CD57+ T cells (not recorded which) from PBMCs.

The CDR3 nucleotides read TGCAGTGCTAGGCTCCCCCCCACCTGGGACCGGAATGAAAAACTGTTTTTT. It codes for CSARLPPTWDRNEKLFF. The chain is built from TRBV20-1 and TRBJ1-4; a possible D gene is TRBD1 (5 bases). The V end lost 3 bases, the J end lost 5 bases, and 22 bases lay between the germline ends. Germline V gives CDR1 DFQATT, CDR2 SNEGSKA (reference sequence). The CDR3 consists of 17 residues.